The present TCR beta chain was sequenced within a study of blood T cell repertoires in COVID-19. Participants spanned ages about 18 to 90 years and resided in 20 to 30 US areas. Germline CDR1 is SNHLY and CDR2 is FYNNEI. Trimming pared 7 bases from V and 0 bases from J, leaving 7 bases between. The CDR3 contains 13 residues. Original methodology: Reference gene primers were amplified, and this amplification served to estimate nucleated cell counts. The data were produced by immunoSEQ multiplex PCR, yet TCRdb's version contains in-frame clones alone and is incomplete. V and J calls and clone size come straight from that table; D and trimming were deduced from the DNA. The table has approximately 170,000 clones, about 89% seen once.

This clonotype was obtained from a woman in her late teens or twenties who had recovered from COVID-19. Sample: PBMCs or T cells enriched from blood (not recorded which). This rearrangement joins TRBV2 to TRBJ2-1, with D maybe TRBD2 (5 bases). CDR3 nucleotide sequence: TGTGCCAGCACGGGGAGCTCCTACAATGAGCAGTTCTTC. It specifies CASTGSSYNEQFF.